Shown below are 14 T cell receptor beta chains from a single sample sequenced in a study of T cells expressing NK-cell markers. TCRdb reprocessed the 5' RACE reads and keeps a single row for each CDR3 protein, giving no DNA. This sample's clone table lists about 460,000 distinct CDR3 sequences. The sample consisted of blood T cells: a sorted CD56 or NKG2C T cell subset, CD4+ or CD8+ T cells, or bulk PBMC T cells (not recorded which). The receptors were sampled from a woman aged 50 to 65 in good health.

The chain couples TRBV12-3 or TRBV12-4 to TRBJ2-3; checking the TCRdb D call of TRBD1 is not possible without DNA. The CDR3 has 11 residues. The CDR3 spells CASSQGRTQYF.

The chain couples TRBV4-1 to TRBJ2-5; no DNA is available, so the TRBD2 call from TCRdb remains unchecked. The germline CDR1 and CDR2 sequences are MGHRA and YSYEKL. The CDR3 sequence is 19 residues long. CDR3 loop: CASSQGTANGKPFQETQYF.

V and J are TRBV30 and TRBJ2-6. The CDR3 consists of 15 residues. Germline V lookup: CDR1 GTSNPN, CDR2 SVGIG (reference sequence). The CDR3 spells CAWSEPSSGANVLTF.

V gene TRBV5-1 combines with J gene TRBJ2-2; absent DNA, TCRdb's TRBD2 call cannot be checked. The CDR3 sequence is 17 residues long. Germline-derived CDR1 and CDR2 are SGHRS and YFSETQ. CDR3 protein: CASSLEPGSPNTGELFF.

CDR3 sequence reads: CSVRGLEDTGELFF. The rearrangement uses TRBV29-1 and TRBJ2-2; TCRdb's D call of TRBD2 is untestable without DNA. Germline CDR1 and CDR2: SQVTM and ANQGSEA. The CDR3 runs to 14 residues.

The chain has TRBV18 and TRBJ2-1; the D call from TCRdb, TRBD2, cannot be confirmed without DNA. The CDR3 sequence is 15 residues long. The V gene's germline CDR1 is KGHSH and CDR2 LQKENI. This CDR3 reads CASSPQATSGGRQFF.

The chain is built from TRBV2 and TRBJ2-3; TCRdb names TRBD2, which stays unverified in the absence of DNA. The CDR3 spans 14 residues. CDR1 and CDR2 from the germline V gene are SNHLY and FYNNEI. The CDR3 region is CARNSGTSGSTQYF.

The chain joins TRBV9 to TRBJ2-3; TCRdb names TRBD2, which stays unverified in the absence of DNA. Looked up from germline, CDR1 is SGDLS and CDR2 is YYNGEE. The CDR3 has 13 residues. CDR3 region: CASSVVSGDTQYF.

This chain connects TRBV20-1 to TRBJ1-3. The CDR3 consists of 14 residues. Germline loops: CDR1 DFQATT, CDR2 SNEGSKA (reference sequence). The CDR3 sequence: CSAALGYSGNTIYF.

The chain links TRBV9 to TRBJ2-5; the TRBD2 assignment by TCRdb is unverifiable without DNA. Germline values: CDR1 SGDLS, CDR2 YYNGEE. The CDR3 covers 18 residues. CDR3 in amino acids: CASSVELTSGSKGETQYF. The complete variable domain, with remaining parts taken from reference TRBV9 and TRBJ2-5, reads DSGVTQTPKHLITATGQRVTLRCSPRSGDLSVYWYQQSLDQGLQFLIQYYNGEERAKGNILERFSAQQFPDLHSELNLSSLELGDSALYFCASSVELTSGSKGETQYFGPGTRLLVL.

This chain links TRBV6-5 with TRBJ2-1; TCRdb lists TRBD1, though no DNA is available to test this call. CDR3 length: 16 residues. The germline V gene has CDR1 MNHEY and CDR2 SVGAGI. CDR3 sequence reads: CASSRREWAGTNEQFF.

The V call is TRBV3-1, the J call TRBJ2-2; checking the TCRdb D call of TRBD2 is not possible without DNA. The CDR3 loop spans 14 amino acids. CDR1 LGHDT and CDR2 YNNKEL come from the germline V gene (reference sequence). Here the CDR3 reads CASSTSGGGGELFF.

This chain uses TRBV5-5 with TRBJ2-3; checking the TCRdb D call of TRBD1 is not possible without DNA. The length of the CDR3 is 18 residues. CDR1 is SGHKS, CDR2 YYEKEE, per germline (reference sequence). The CDR3: CASSLAPVTGSSTDTQYF.

CDR3 amino acids: CASSLNPGTDYNEQFF. The chain joins TRBV5-1 to TRBJ2-1; TCRdb gives TRBD2 as the D gene, but with no DNA this cannot be confirmed. Germline CDR1 is SGHRS and CDR2 is YFSETQ. The CDR3 contains 16 residues.